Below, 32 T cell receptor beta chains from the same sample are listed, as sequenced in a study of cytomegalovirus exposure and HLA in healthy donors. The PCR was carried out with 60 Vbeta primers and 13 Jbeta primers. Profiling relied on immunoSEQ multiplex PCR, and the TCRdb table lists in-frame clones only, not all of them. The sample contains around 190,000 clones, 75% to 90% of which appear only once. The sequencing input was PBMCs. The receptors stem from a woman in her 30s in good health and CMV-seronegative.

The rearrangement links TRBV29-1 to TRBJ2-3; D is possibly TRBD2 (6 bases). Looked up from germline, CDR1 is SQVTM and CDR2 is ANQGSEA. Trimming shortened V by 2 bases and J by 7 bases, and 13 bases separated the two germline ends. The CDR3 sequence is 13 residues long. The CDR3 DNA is TGCAGCGTTGAAAGCCTAGCGACTAATACGCAGTATTTT. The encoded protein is CSVESLATNTQYF.

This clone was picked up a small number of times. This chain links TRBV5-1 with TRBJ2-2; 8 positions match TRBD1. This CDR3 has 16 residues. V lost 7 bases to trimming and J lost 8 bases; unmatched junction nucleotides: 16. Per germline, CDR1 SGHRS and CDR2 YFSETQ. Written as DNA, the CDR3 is TGCGCCAGCTCCCCGGGCAGGGGGCGCGAATTAGGGGAGCTGTTTTTT. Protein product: CASSPGRGRELGELFF.

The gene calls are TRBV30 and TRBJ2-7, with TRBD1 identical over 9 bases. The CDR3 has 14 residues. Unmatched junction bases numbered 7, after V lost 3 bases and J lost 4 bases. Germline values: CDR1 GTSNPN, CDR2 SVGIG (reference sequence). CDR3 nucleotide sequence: TGTGCCTGGAGCCCGGGACAGGGTATTTACGAGCAGTACTTC. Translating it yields CAWSPGQGIYEQYF.

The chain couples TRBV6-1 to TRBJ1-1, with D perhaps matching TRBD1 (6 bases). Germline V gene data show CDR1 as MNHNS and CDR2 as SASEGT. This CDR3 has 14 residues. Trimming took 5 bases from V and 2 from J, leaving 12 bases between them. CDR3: CASSLGQINTEAFF. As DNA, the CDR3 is TGTGCCAGCAGTCTCGGACAGATCAACACTGAAGCTTTCTTT.

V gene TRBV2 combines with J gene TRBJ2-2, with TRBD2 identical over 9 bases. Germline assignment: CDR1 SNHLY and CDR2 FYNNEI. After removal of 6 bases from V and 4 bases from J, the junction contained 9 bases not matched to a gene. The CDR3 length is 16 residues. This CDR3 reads CASSQLAGVVTGELFF. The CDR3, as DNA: TGTGCCAGCAGCCAATTAGCGGGAGTAGTCACCGGGGAGCTGTTTTTT.

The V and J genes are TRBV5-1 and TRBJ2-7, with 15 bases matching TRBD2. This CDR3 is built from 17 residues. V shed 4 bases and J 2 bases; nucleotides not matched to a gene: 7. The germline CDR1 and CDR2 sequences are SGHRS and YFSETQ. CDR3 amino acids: CASSPGLAGGVPYEQYF. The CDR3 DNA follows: TGCGCCAGCAGCCCGGGACTAGCGGGGGGCGTACCCTACGAGCAGTACTTC.

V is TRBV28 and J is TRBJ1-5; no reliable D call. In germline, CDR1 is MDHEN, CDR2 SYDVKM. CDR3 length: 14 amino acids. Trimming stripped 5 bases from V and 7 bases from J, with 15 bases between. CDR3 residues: CASSPIPSRQPQHF. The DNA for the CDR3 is TGTGCCAGCAGTCCGATCCCCTCCAGGCAGCCCCAGCATTTT.

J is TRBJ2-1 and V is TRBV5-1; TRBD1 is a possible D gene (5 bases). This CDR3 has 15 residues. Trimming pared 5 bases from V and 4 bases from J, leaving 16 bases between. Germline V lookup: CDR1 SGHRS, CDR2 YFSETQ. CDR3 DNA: TGCGCCAGCAGACCCTGGACAAACGGTTACAATGAGCAGTTCTTC. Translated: CASRPWTNGYNEQFF.

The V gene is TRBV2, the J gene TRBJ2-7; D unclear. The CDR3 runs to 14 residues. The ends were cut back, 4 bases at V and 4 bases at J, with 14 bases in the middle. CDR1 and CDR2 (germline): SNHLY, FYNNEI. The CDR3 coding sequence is TGTGCCAGCAGTGTAGCCAGGTTATCTTACGAGCAGTACTTC. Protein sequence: CASSVARLSYEQYF.

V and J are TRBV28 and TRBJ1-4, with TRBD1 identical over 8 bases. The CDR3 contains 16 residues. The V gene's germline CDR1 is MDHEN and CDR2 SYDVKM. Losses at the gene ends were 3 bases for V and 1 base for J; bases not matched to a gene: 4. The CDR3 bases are TGTGCCAGCAGTTTTTTTGGACAGGGAACTAATGAAAAACTGTTTTTT. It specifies CASSFFGQGTNEKLFF. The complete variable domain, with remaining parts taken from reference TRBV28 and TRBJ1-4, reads DVKVTQSSRYLVKRTGEKVFLECVQDMDHENMFWYRQDPGLGLRLIYFSYDVKMKEKGDIPEGYSVSREKKERFSLILESASTNQTSMYLCASSFFGQGTNEKLFFGSGTQLSVL.

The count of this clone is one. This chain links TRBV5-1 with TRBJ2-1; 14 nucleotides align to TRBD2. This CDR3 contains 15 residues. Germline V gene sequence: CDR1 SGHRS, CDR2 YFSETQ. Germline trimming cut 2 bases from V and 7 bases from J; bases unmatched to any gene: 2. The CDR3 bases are TGCGCCAGCAGCTTAAGGACTAGCGGGGGGAATGAGCAGTTCTTC. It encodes CASSLRTSGGNEQFF.

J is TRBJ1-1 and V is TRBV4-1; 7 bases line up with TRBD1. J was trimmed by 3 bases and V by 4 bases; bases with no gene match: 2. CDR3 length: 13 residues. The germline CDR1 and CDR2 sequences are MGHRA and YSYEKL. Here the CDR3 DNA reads TGCGCCAGCAGCCTCAGGGGGTACACTGAAGCTTTCTTT. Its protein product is CASSLRGYTEAFF.

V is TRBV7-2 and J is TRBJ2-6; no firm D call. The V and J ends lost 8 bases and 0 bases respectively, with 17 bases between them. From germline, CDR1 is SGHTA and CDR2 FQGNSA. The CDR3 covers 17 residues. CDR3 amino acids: CASVSPLRFSGANVLTF. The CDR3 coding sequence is TGTGCCAGCGTTAGCCCCCTTCGGTTCTCTGGGGCCAACGTCCTGACTTTC.

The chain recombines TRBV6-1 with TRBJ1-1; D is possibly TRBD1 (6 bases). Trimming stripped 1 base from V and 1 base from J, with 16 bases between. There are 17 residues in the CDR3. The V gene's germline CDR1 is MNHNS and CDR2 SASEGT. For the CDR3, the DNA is TGTGCCAGCAGTGAAGGAACAGGGCAGAGGGGGAACACTGAAGCTTTCTTT. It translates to CASSEGTGQRGNTEAFF.

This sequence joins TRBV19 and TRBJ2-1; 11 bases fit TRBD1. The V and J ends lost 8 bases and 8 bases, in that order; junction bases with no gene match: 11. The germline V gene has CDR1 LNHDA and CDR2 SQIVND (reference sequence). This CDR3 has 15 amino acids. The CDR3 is CASSLGTGGSDEQFF. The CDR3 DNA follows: TGTGCCAGTTCTCTCGGGACAGGGGGTTCGGATGAGCAGTTCTTC.

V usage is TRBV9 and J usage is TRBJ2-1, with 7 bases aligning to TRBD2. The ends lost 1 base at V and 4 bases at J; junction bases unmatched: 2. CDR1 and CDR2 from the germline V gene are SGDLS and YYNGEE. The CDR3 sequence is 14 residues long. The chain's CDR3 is CASSVLADYNEQFF. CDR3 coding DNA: TGTGCCAGCAGCGTACTAGCGGATTACAATGAGCAGTTCTTC. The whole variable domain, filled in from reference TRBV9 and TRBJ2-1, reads DSGVTQTPKHLITATGQRVTLRCSPRSGDLSVYWYQQSLDQGLQFLIQYYNGEERAKGNILERFSAQQFPDLHSELNLSSLELGDSALYFCASSVLADYNEQFFGPGTRLTVL.

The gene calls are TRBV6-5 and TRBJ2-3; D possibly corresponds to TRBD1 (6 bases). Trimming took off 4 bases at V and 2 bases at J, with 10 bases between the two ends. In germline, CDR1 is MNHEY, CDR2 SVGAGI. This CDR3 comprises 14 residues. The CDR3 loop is CASSWDINTDTQYF. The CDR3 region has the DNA TGTGCCAGCAGTTGGGACATCAACACAGATACGCAGTATTTT.

The CDR3 sequence: CASSAGDAGNSPLHF. The CDR3 DNA sequence: TGTGCCAGCAGTGCAGGGGACGCGGGCAATTCACCCCTCCACTTT. The rearrangement uses TRBV6-1 and TRBJ1-6; D may be TRBD1 (6 bases). V dropped 4 bases and J dropped 7 bases, with 14 bases sitting between them. The CDR3 is 15 residues long. Per the germline V gene, CDR1 is MNHNS and CDR2 is SASEGT.

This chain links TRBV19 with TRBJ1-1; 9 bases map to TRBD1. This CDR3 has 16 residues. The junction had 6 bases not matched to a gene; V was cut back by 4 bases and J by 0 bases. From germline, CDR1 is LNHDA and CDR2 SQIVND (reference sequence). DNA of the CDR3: TGTGCCAGTAGTACCGGGACAGGGCAGATGAACACTGAAGCTTTCTTT. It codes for CASSTGTGQMNTEAFF.

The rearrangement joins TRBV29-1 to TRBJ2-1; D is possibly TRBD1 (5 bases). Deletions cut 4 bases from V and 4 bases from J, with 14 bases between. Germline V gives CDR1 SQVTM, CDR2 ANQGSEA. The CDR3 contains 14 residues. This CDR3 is CSVVVRQSYNEQFF. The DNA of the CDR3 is TGCAGCGTTGTTGTGAGACAGTCTTACAATGAGCAGTTCTTC.

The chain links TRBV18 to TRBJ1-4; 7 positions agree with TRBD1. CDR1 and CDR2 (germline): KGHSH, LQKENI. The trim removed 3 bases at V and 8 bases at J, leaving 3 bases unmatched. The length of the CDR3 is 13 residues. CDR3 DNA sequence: TGTGCCAGCTCACCGGGACAGAACGAAAAACTGTTTTTT. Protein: CASSPGQNEKLFF.

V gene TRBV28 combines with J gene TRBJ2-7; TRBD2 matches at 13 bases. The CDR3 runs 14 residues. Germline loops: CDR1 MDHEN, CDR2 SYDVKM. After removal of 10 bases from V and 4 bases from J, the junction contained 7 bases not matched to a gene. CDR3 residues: CAITTSGRGYEQYF. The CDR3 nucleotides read TGTGCCATCACAACTAGCGGGAGGGGTTACGAGCAGTACTTC.

The CDR3 nucleotides read TGTGCCAGCAGCCCTCGGCCGGGTGTGGAAAACATTCAGTACTTC. Its translation: CASSPRPGVENIQYF. The genes are TRBV7-9 and TRBJ2-4, with D uncertain. V dropped 5 bases and J dropped 5 bases, with 16 bases sitting between them. Germline assignment: CDR1 SEHNR and CDR2 FQNEAQ (reference sequence). This CDR3 comprises 15 residues. Full variable domain (missing parts from reference TRBV7-9 and TRBJ2-4): DTGVSQNPRHKITKRGQNVTFRCDPISEHNRLYWYRQTLGQGPEFLTYFQNEAQLEKSRLLSDRFSAERPKGSFSTLEIQRTEQGDSAMYLCASSPRPGVENIQYFGAGTRLSVL.

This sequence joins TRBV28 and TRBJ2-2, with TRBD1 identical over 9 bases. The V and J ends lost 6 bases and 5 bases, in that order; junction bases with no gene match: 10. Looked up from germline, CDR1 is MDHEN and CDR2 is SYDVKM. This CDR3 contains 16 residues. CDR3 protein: CASSPPQGAETGELFF. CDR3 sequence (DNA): TGTGCCAGCAGCCCCCCACAGGGGGCGGAAACCGGGGAGCTGTTTTTT.

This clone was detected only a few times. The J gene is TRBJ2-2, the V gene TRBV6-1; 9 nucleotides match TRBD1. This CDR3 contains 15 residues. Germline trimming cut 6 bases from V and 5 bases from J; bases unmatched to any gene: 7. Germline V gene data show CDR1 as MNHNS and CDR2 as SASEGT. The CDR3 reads CASSTTGGVTGELFF. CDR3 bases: TGTGCCAGCAGCACGACAGGGGGTGTTACCGGGGAGCTGTTTTTT.

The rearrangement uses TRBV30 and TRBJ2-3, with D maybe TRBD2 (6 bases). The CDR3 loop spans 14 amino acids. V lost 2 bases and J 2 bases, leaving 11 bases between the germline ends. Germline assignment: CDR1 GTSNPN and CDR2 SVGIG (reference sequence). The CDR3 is CAWSPLATTDTQYF. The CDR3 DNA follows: TGTGCCTGGAGTCCCCTAGCGACCACAGATACGCAGTATTTT. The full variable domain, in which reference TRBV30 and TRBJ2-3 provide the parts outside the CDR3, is SQTIHQWPATLVQPVGSPLSLECTVEGTSNPNLYWYRQAAGRGLQLLFYSVGIGQISSEVPQNLSASRPQDRQFILSSKKLLLSDSGFYLCAWSPLATTDTQYFGPGTRLTVL.

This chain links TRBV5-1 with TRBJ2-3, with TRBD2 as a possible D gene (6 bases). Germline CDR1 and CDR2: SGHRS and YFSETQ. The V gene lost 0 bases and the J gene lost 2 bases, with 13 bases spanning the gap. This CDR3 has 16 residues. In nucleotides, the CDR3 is TGCGCCAGCAGCTTGGGGGGGGATTTACTCACAGATACGCAGTATTTT. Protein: CASSLGGDLLTDTQYF.

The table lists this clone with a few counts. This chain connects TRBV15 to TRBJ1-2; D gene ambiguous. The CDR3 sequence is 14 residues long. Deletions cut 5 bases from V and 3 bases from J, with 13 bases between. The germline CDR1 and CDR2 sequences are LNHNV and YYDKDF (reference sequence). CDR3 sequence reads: CATSPGVRDYGYTF. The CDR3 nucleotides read TGTGCCACCAGCCCCGGGGTAAGGGACTATGGCTACACCTTC.

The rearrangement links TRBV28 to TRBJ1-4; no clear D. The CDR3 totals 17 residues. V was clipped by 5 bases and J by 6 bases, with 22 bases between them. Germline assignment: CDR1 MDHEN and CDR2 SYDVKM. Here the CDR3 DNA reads TGTGCCAGCAGTCCCATCACCAACAGCCTTGGCGATGAAAAACTGTTTTTT. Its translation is CASSPITNSLGDEKLFF.

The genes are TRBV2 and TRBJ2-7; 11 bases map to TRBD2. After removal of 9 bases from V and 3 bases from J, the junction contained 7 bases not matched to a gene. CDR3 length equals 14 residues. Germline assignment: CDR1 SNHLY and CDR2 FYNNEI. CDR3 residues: CASKGGLAVYEQYF. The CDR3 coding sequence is TGTGCCAGTAAAGGGGGACTAGCGGTCTACGAGCAGTACTTC.

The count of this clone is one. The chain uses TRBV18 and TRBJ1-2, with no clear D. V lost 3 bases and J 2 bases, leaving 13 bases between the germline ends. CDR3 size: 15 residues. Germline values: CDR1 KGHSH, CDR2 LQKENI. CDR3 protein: CASSPGLAANYGYTF. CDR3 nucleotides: TGTGCCAGCTCACCGGGGTTAGCGGCGAACTATGGCTACACCTTC.

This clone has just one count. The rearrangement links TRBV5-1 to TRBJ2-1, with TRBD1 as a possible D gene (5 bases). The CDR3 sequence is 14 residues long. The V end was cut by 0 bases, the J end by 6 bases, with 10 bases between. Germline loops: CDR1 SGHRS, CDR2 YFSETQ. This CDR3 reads CASSLVGAFNEQFF. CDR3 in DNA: TGCGCCAGCAGCTTGGTTGGGGCCTTCAATGAGCAGTTCTTC.